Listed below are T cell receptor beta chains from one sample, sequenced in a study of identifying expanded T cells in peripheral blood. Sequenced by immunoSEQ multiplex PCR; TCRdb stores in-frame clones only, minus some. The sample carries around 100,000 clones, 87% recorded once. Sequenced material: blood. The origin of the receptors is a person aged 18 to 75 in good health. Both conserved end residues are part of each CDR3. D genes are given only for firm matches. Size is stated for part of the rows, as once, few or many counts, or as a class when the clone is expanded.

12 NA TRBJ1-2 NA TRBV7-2 TGTGCCAGCAGCTTCGACATTCAGGGCTACACCTTC CASSFDIQGYTF
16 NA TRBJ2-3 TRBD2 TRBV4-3 TGCGCCAGCAGCCAAGATCTGGGACTAAACACAGATACGCAGTATTTT CASSQDLGLNTDTQYF
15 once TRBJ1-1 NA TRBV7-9 TGTGCCAGCAGCGCTGGACAGTCAGGGAACACTGAAGCTTTCTTT CASSAGQSGNTEAFF
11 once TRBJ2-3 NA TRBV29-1 TGCAGAGGGGGGGATGGGATTACGCAGTATTTT CRGGDGITQYF
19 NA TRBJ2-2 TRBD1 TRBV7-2 TGTGCCAGCAGCTTAGTTGGCGGGAGGGGACAGGGGGCGACCGGGGAGCTGTTTTTT CASSLVGGRGQGATGELFF
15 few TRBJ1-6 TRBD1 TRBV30 TGTGCCTGGAGTGTCGTAACAGGGGGAGGTTCACCCCTCCACTTT CAWSVVTGGGSPLHF
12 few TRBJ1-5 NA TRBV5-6 TGTGCCAGCAGTCGGTTCGATCAGCCCCAGCATTTT CASSRFDQPQHF
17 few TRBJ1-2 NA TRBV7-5 TGTGCCAGAAGCTTACTCGAATCGGTGGGCCCGAACTATGGCTACACCTTC CARSLLESVGPNYGYTF
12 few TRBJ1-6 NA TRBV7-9 TGTGCCAGCAGCGAGGGAAATTCACCCCTCCACTTT CASSEGNSPLHF
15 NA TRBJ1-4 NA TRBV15 TGTGCCACCAGCAGAGTGGGCAGGGGCTTTGAAAAACTGTTTTTT CATSRVGRGFEKLFF
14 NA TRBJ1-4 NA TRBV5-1 TGCGCCAGCAGCTTGGGACAGTTAAATGAAAAACTGTTTTTT CASSLGQLNEKLFF
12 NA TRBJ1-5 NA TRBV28 TGTGCCAGCATAGCCCCGGGAAAGCCCCAGCATTTT CASIAPGKPQHF
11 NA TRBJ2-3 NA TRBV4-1 TGCGCCAGCAGCCAATCGTGGCTAGTGTATTTT CASSQSWLVYF
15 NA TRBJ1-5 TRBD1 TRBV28 TGTGCCAGCAGGATAACAGGGGTAAGCAATCAGCCCCAGCATTTT CASRITGVSNQPQHF
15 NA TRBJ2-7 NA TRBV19 TGTGCCAGTAGTCACGCCGGGACCCGATTGGACGAGCAGTACTTC CASSHAGTRLDEQYF
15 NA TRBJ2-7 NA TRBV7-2 TGTGCCAGCAGTCCGTTAGGGGGGCCCTCCTACGAGCAGTACTTC CASSPLGGPSYEQYF
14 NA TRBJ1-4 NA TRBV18 TGTGCCAGCTCACGGGGGCCCATTGGGGAAAGACTGTTTTTT CASSRGPIGERLFF
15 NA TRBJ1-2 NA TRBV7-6 TGTGCCAGCAGCCCCGGATCAGGGAGAGGCTATGGCTACACCTTC CASSPGSGRGYGYTF
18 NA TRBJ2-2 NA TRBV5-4 TGTGCCAGCAGGGGGGGGCCACGAGCGGCCGCGAACACCGGGGAGCTGTTTTTT CASRGGPRAAANTGELFF
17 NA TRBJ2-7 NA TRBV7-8 TGTGCCAGCAGACCCTTTCGGACTCCCGTGGAAGGGTACGAGCAGTACTTC CASRPFRTPVEGYEQYF
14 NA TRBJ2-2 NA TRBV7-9 TGTGCCAGCAGCCCCCGTCAGGGACCCGGGGAGCTGTTTTTT CASSPRQGPGELFF
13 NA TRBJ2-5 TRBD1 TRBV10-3 TGTGCCATCAGTGATTTCTCAGGGGGCTACCAGTACTTC CAISDFSGGYQYF
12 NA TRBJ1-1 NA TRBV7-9 TGTGCCAGCAGCTTAACCCCGTCTGAAGCTTTCTTT CASSLTPSEAFF
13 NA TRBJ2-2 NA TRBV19 TGTGCCAGTAGTACTTCGAACACCGGGGAGCTGTTTTTT CASSTSNTGELFF
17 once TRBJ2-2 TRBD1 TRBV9 TGTGCCAGCGGGGGGACAGGGGTTTCCGCGAACACCGGGGAGCTGTTTTTT CASGGTGVSANTGELFF
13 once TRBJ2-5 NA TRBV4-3 TGCGCCAGCAGCCAAGACGGGTTGGAGACCCAGTACTTC CASSQDGLETQYF
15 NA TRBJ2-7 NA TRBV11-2 TGTGCCAGCAGCTTAGTGGGGGGTACTTCCTACGAGCAGTACTTC CASSLVGGTSYEQYF
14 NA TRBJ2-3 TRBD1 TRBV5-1 TGCGCCTCCGTCCGGGACAGGGGCGCAGATACGCAGTATTTT CASVRDRGADTQYF
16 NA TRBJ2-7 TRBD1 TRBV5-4 TGTGCCAGCAGCCCAGGGGGCTGGACAGGTGGGTACGAGCAGTACTTC CASSPGGWTGGYEQYF
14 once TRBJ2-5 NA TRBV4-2 TGTGCCAGCAGCTTAACCGACGGGGGGCGCACCCAGTACTTC CASSLTDGGRTQYF
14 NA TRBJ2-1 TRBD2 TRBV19 TGTGCCAGTAGTATCGTAGCGGGGGGGCTGGAGCAGTTCTTC CASSIVAGGLEQFF
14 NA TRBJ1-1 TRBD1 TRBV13 TGTGCCAGCAGGTATAAGGGGGCGCGTACTGAAGCTTTCTTT CASRYKGARTEAFF
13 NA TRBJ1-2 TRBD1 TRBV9 TGTGCCAGCAGCCCGGACAGGAACTATGGCTACACCTTC CASSPDRNYGYTF
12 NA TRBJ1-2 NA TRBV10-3 TGTGCCATCAGCACAGGCCCTTATGGCTACACCTTC CAISTGPYGYTF
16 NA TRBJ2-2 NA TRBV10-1 TGCGCCAGCAGTATGGCGCGGGGGCGCGGGACCGGGGAGCTGTTTTTT CASSMARGRGTGELFF
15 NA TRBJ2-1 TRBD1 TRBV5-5 TGTGCCAGCAGCTTGGTCTTACAGGGGCTGGATGAGCAGTTCTTC CASSLVLQGLDEQFF
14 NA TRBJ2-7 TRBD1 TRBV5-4 TGTGCCAGCAGCTCTAGCGGCTCCGGGACAGGGGATCACTTC CASSSSGSGTGDHF